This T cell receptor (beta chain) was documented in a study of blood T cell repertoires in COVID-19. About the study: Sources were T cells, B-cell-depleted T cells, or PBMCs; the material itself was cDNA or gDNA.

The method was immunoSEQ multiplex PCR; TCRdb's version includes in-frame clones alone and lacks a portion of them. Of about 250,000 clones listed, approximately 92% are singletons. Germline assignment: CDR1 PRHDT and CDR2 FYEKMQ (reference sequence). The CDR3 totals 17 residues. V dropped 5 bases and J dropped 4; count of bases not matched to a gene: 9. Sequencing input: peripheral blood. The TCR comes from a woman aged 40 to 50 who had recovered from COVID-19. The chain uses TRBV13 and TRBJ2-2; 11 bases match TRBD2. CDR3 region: CASSRGRLAGITGELFF. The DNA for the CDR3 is TGTGCCAGCAGCCGCGGCCGACTAGCGGGGATCACCGGGGAGCTGTTTTTT. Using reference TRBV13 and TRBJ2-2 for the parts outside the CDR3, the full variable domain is AAGVIQSPRHLIKEKRETATLKCYPIPRHDTVYWYQQGPGQDPQFLISFYEKMQSDKGSIPDRFSAQQFSDYHSELNMSSLELGDSALYFCASSRGRLAGITGELFFGEGSRLTVL.